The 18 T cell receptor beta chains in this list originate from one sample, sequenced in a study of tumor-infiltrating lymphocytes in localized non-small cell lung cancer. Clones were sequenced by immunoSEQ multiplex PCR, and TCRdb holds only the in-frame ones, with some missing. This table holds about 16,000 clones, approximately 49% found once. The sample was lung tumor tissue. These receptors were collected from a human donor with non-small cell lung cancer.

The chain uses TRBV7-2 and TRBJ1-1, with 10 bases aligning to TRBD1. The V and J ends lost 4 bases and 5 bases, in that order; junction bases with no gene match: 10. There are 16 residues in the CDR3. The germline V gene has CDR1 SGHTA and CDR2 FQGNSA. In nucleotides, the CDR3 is TGTGCCAGCAGCTCACGACAGGGGGCGCTTCGGACTGAAGCTTTCTTT. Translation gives CASSSRQGALRTEAFF.

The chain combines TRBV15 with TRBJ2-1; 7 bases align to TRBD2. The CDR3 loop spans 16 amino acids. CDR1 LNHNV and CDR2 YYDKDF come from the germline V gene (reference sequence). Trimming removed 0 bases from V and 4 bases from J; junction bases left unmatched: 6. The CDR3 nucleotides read TGTGCCACCAGCAGAGATACGGGGGGACTTTACAATGAGCAGTTCTTC. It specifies CATSRDTGGLYNEQFF.

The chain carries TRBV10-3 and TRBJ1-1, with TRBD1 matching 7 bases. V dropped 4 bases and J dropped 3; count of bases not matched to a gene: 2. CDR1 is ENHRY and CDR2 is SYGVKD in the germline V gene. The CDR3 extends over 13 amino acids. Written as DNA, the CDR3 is TGTGCCATCAGTGTCGACAGGGACACTGAAGCTTTCTTT. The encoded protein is CAISVDRDTEAFF.

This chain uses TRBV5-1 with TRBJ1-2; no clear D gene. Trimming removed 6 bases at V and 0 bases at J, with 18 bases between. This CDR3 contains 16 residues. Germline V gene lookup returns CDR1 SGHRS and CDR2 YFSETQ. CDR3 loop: CASKEGEHVSNYGYTF. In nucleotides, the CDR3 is TGCGCCAGCAAAGAGGGAGAACACGTATCTAACTATGGCTACACCTTC.

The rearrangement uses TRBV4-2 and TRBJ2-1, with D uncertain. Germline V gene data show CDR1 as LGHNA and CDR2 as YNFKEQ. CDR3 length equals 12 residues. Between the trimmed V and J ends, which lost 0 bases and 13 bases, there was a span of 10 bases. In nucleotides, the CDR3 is TGTGCCAGCAGCCAAGATAGCTTCCAACAGTTCTTC. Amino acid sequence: CASSQDSFQQFF.

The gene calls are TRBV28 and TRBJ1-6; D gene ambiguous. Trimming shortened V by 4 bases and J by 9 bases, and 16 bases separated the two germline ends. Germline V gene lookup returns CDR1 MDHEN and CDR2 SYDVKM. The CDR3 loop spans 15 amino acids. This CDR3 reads CASSWRVGPASPLHF. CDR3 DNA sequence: TGTGCCAGCAGTTGGCGGGTAGGTCCGGCTTCACCCCTCCACTTT.

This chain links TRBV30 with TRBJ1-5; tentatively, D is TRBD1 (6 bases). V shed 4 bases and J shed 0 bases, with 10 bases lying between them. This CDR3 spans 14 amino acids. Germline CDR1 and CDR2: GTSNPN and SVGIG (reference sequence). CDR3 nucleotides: TGTGCCTGGACGGACAGTATTAGCAATCAGCCCCAGCATTTT. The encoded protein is CAWTDSISNQPQHF.

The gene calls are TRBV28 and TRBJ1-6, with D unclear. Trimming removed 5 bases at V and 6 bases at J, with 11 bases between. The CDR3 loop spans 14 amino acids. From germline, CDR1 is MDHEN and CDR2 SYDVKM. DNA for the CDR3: TGTGCCAGCAGTACGCAGATAGGTAATTCACCCCTCCACTTT. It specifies CASSTQIGNSPLHF.

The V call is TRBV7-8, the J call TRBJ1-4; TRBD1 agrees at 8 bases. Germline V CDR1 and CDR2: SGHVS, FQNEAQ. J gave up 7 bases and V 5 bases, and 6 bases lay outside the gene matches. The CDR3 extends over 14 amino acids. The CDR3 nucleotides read TGTGCCAGCAGCCTAGGACAGGGTATTGAAAAACTGTTTTTT. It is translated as CASSLGQGIEKLFF.

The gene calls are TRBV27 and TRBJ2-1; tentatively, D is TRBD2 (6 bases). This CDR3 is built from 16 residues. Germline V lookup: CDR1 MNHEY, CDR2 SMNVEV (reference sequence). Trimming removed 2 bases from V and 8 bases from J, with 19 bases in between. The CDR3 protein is CASSLSSGGLWDEQFF. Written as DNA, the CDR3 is TGTGCCAGCAGTTTAAGCTCCGGGGGACTCTGGGATGAGCAGTTCTTC.

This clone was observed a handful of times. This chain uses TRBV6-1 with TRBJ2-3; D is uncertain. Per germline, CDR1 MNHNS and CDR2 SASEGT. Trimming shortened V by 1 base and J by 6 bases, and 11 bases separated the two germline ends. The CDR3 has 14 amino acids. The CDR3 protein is CASSEERSSDTQYF. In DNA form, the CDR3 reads TGTGCCAGCAGTGAAGAGAGATCCTCCGATACGCAGTATTTT.

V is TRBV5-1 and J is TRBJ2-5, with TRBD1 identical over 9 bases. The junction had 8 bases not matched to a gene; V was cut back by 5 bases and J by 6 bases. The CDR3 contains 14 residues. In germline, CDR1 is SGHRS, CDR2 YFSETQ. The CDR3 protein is CASSPETGGKTQYF. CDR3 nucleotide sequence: TGCGCCAGCAGTCCGGAGACAGGGGGAAAGACCCAGTACTTC.

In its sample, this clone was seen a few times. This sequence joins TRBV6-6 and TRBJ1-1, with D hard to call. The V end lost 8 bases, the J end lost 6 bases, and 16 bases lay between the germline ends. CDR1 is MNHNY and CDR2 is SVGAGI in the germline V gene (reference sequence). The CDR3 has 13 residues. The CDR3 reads CASRNTRPPEAFF. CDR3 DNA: TGTGCCAGCCGAAACACGCGGCCTCCTGAAGCTTTCTTT.

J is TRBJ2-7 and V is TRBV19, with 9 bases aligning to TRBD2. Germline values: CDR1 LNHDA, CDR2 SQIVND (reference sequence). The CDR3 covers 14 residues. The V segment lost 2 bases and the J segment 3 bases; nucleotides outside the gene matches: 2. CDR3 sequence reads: CASSISRGGYEQYF. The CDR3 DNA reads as TGTGCCAGTAGTATATCGCGGGGGGGCTACGAGCAGTACTTC.

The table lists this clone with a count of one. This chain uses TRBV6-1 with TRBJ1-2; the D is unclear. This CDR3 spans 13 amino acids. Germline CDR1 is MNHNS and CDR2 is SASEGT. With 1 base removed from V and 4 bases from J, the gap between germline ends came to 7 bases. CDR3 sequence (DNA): TGTGCCAGCAGTGAAGACCGCCCCTATGGCTACACCTTC. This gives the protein CASSEDRPYGYTF.

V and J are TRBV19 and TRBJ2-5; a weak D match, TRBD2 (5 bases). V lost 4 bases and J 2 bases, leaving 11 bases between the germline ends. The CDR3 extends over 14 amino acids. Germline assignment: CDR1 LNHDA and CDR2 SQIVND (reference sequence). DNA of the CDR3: TGTGCCAGTAGTAACGGGATGGGACAAGAGACCCAGTACTTC. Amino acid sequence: CASSNGMGQETQYF.

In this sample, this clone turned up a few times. The CDR3 spells CASESGQPSASGNTIYF. The CDR3 DNA is TGCGCCAGCGAATCTGGGCAGCCAAGCGCCTCTGGAAACACCATATATTTT. V usage is TRBV5-1 and J usage is TRBJ1-3; D remains ambiguous. Trimming removed 7 bases at V and 0 bases at J, with 20 bases between. CDR3 length: 17 amino acids. In germline, CDR1 is SGHRS, CDR2 YFSETQ.

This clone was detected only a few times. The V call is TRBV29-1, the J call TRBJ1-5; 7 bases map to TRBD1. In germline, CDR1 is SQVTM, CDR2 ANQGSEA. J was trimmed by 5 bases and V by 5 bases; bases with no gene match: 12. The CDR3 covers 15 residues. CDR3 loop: CSVSWGGGYDQPQHF. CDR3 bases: TGCAGCGTTTCCTGGGGAGGGGGCTACGATCAGCCCCAGCATTTT.